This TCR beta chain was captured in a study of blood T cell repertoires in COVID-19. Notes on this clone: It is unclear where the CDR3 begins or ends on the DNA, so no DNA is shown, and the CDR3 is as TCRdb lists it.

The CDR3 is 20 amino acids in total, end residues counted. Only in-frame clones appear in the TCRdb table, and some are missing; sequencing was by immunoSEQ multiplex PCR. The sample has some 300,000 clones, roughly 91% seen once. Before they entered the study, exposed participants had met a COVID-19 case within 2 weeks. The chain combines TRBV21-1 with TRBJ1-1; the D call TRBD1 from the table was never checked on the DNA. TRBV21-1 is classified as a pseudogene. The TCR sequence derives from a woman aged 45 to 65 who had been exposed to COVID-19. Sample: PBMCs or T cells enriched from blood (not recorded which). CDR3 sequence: CASIPVGQGAFSFMNTEAFF.